Sequencing of this T cell receptor (beta chain) was carried out in a study of low-dose radiotherapy and immunotherapy resistance in tumors. For the study at large: Starting cycle 1 day 1, oral aspirin 300 mg was given daily for four cycles.

Time point given: before trial treatment. First-strand cDNA relied on TRAV- and TRBV-specific primers spanning alpha and beta chains. With a constant-region primer and a V-primer adapter, TCRs were subjected to roughly 18 PCR cycles of amplification. Via MiXCR, TCRdb re-called the reads, giving one row per CDR3 protein. This sample has 59,000 or so distinct CDR3 sequences, with roughly 29% found just once. This clonotype was seen a handful of times. No DNA is shown, since the ends of the CDR3 on it are uncertain; the CDR3 is the one TCRdb lists. Germline CDR1 MDHEN, CDR2 SYDVKM. The CDR3 is 15 residues long, ends included.

The chain links TRBV28 to TRBJ1-4; whether TRBD1, the table's D call, matches the DNA was not checked. This receptor was identified in a male donor with rectosigmoid adenocarcinoma. This sample comprised PBMCs, obtained before treatment. The CDR3 loop is CASREGQGREKLFFF.